A single sample is the source of the 9 T cell receptor beta chains below, sequenced in a study of blood T cell repertoires in COVID-19. Libraries were prepared by immunoSEQ multiplex PCR; TCRdb keeps only in-frame clonotypes and omits some of them. Of fewer than 200,000 clones listed, 84% were seen once; the top ten hold approximately 12%. The sequenced sample consisted of PBMCs or T cells enriched from blood (not recorded which). The receptors here all came from a man aged 50 or older who had recovered from COVID-19.

This chain links TRBV10-3 with TRBJ1-3; D is uncertain. CDR1 is ENHRY, CDR2 SYGVKD, per germline. The V gene lost 6 bases and the J gene lost 1 base, with 7 bases spanning the gap. The CDR3 extends over 13 amino acids. CDR3 residues: CAISGASGNTIYF. The CDR3 nucleotides are TGTGCCATCAGCGGAGCTTCTGGAAACACCATATATTTT.

CDR3 sequence: CASIQEASGGARTQYF. CDR3 bases: TGCGCCAGCATCCAGGAGGCTAGCGGGGGGGCTCGGACGCAGTATTTT. The J gene is TRBJ2-3, the V gene TRBV5-1; 12 bases line up with TRBD2. CDR1 and CDR2 (germline): SGHRS, YFSETQ. V was clipped by 6 bases and J by 9 bases; unmatched bases: 14. The CDR3 runs to 16 residues.

The V call is TRBV5-1, the J call TRBJ2-3; 9 bases align to TRBD2. V gave up 0 bases and J gave up 1 base; unmatched junction bases: 3. The CDR3 is made up of 16 amino acids. CDR1 and CDR2 from the germline V gene are SGHRS and YFSETQ. The CDR3 DNA reads as TGCGCCAGCAGCTTGGCCCCTAGCGGGGGCACAGATACGCAGTATTTT. It encodes CASSLAPSGGTDTQYF.

The rearrangement links TRBV19 to TRBJ1-1, with a tentative D call TRBD1 (6 bases). V dropped 2 bases and J dropped 1 base, with 8 bases sitting between them. The CDR3 contains 14 residues. CDR1 is LNHDA, CDR2 SQIVND, per germline (reference sequence). The CDR3 nucleotides are TGTGCCAGTAGTATAAGACAGGCGAACACTGAAGCTTTCTTT. Its translation: CASSIRQANTEAFF.

This clone occurred a few times. The chain carries TRBV5-5 and TRBJ1-1; the D gene is possibly TRBD1 (6 bases). Germline CDR1 is SGHKS and CDR2 is YYEKEE (reference sequence). CDR3 length equals 13 residues. The CDR3 DNA is TGTGCTACCGGCAACAGGGCGAACACTGAAGCTTTCTTT. Translation: CATGNRANTEAFF.

The chain links TRBV10-2 to TRBJ1-1, with D perhaps TRBD1 (5 bases). Trimming took off 7 bases at V and 1 base at J, with 16 bases between the two ends. Germline CDR1 WSHSY, CDR2 SAAADI. The CDR3 spans 15 residues. The CDR3 loop is CASTPGLVKNTEAFF. The DNA of the CDR3 is TGCGCCAGCACCCCAGGGTTGGTTAAGAACACTGAAGCTTTCTTT.

The rearrangement joins TRBV28 to TRBJ2-5, with 9 bases identical to TRBD2. Germline V CDR1 and CDR2: MDHEN, SYDVKM. V was pared by 1 base and J by 2 bases, with 2 bases of the junction left unmatched. This CDR3 comprises 15 residues. DNA for the CDR3: TGTGCCAGCAGTTTATCGGCGGGGGGGCAAGAGACCCAGTACTTC. Protein product: CASSLSAGGQETQYF. The variable domain in full, with the rest retrieved from reference TRBV28 and TRBJ2-5, is DVKVTQSSRYLVKRTGEKVFLECVQDMDHENMFWYRQDPGLGLRLIYFSYDVKMKEKGDIPEGYSVSREKKERFSLILESASTNQTSMYLCASSLSAGGQETQYFGPGTRLLVL.

This rearrangement joins TRBV10-3 to TRBJ1-5; no firm D call. The CDR3 consists of 16 residues. The V gene lost 0 bases and the J gene lost 0 bases, with 9 bases spanning the gap. Germline V gives CDR1 ENHRY, CDR2 SYGVKD. The CDR3 bases are TGTGCCATCAGTGAGTCCGGTCAGCGTAGCAATCAGCCCCAGCATTTT. This codes for CAISESGQRSNQPQHF.

The V and J genes are TRBV7-3 and TRBJ1-1, with no clear D. Germline assignment: CDR1 SGHTA and CDR2 FQGTGA. This CDR3 has 14 amino acids. The V end lost 5 bases, the J end lost 0 bases, and 10 bases lay between the germline ends. CDR3 amino acids: CASSPSGLNTEAFF. The DNA for the CDR3 is TGTGCCAGCAGCCCTTCGGGGTTGAACACTGAAGCTTTCTTT.